One and the same sample provided the 17 T cell receptor beta chains below, sequenced in a study of T-cell reconstitution after alpha-beta-depleted transplantation in children. Molecular barcoding with unique molecular identifiers was used for the TCRbeta library. TCRdb re-called the PCR reads through MiXCR, storing one row per CDR3 protein. The top ten hold roughly 2% of the sample, which has approximately 490,000 distinct CDR3 sequences, roughly a tenth seen once. This sample comprised PBMCs, obtained before TCRalphabeta/CD19-depleted stem cell transplant. These receptors came from a child aged 2 to 10 with inherited bone marrow failure, due to receive a stem cell transplant.

This clonotype was observed many times. The chain couples TRBV27 to TRBJ2-3; 7 positions match TRBD1. This CDR3 is built from 14 residues. Germline loops: CDR1 MNHEY, CDR2 SMNVEV (reference sequence). With V trimmed by 5 bases and J by 4 bases, 6 bases remained unmatched. CDR3 nucleotides: TGTGCCAGCAGTGCAGGGGGTTTCCCAGATACGCAGTATTTT. Translating gives CASSAGGFPDTQYF.

In this sample, this clonotype turned up many times. The chain links TRBV15 to TRBJ2-3; D not certain. Trimming left V 1 base short and J 1 base short, with 3 bases between. Germline V lookup: CDR1 LNHNV, CDR2 YYDKDF (reference sequence). CDR3 length: 13 residues. In DNA, the CDR3 is TGTGCCACCAGCAGAGGGGGCACAGATACGCAGTATTTT. Amino acids: CATSRGGTDTQYF.

At least ten counts were recorded for this clonotype. This chain connects TRBV7-9 to TRBJ1-1; 7 nucleotides match TRBD1. The length of the CDR3 is 15 residues. V lost 6 bases to trimming and J lost 2 bases; unmatched junction nucleotides: 9. The V gene's germline CDR1 is SEHNR and CDR2 FQNEAQ (reference sequence). The CDR3 DNA reads TGTGCCAGCAGTTTTCCTCGACAGGGAAACACTGAAGCTTTCTTT. Encoded protein: CASSFPRQGNTEAFF.

The rearrangement links TRBV7-2 to TRBJ1-2; D unresolved. This CDR3 is built from 13 residues. CDR1 SGHTA and CDR2 FQGNSA come from the germline V gene. V was clipped by 5 bases and J by 6 bases, with 13 bases between them. The CDR3 DNA reads TGTGCCAGCAGCCTGGGGAGGGTCGATGGCTACACCTTC. Protein: CASSLGRVDGYTF.

Ten or more counts support this clonotype. The chain joins TRBV29-1 to TRBJ1-3; D is undetermined. The CDR3 loop spans 14 amino acids. Germline V CDR1 and CDR2: SQVTM, ANQGSEA. The V and J ends lost 1 base and 1 base respectively, with 8 bases between them. The CDR3 loop is CSVEGSESGNTIYF. The CDR3 nucleotides are TGCAGCGTTGAAGGGTCCGAGTCTGGAAACACCATATATTTT.

This clonotype was seen ten or more times. The V gene is TRBV7-2, the J gene TRBJ1-2; D is unresolved. The germline CDR1 and CDR2 sequences are SGHTA and FQGNSA. V was trimmed by 2 bases and J by 5 bases, leaving 9 bases between them. The CDR3 covers 13 residues. The CDR3 is CASSLQPEYGYTF. The CDR3 DNA sequence: TGTGCCAGCAGCTTACAGCCTGAGTATGGCTACACCTTC.

This clonotype was seen repeatedly, ten times or more. The chain couples TRBV4-1 to TRBJ1-2; tentative D call: TRBD1 (5 bases). The germline gives CDR1 MGHRA, CDR2 YSYEKL. With 2 bases removed from V and 0 bases from J, the gap between germline ends came to 16 bases. The CDR3 is made up of 17 amino acids. For the CDR3, the DNA is TGCGCCAGCAGCCAATCAAGGGGAATGACGGCTAACTATGGCTACACCTTC. This codes for CASSQSRGMTANYGYTF.

The chain carries TRBV4-1 and TRBJ2-7; 10 nucleotides match TRBD1. CDR1 is MGHRA and CDR2 is YSYEKL in the germline V gene. V trimming: 8 bases; J trimming: 4 bases; junction bases outside the gene matches: 11. The CDR3 has 15 amino acids. The DNA for the CDR3 is TGCGCCAGCGCTTTCCGGGACAGGGGAGATTACGAGCAGTACTTC. Translating gives CASAFRDRGDYEQYF.

This clonotype was found many times. The gene calls are TRBV12-3 or TRBV12-4 and TRBJ2-5; tentative D call: TRBD2 (5 bases). The CDR3 is 14 amino acids. Trimming shortened V by 4 bases and J by 5 bases, and 14 bases separated the two germline ends. The CDR3 sequence: CASSSGDYAETQYF. CDR3 nucleotides: TGTGCCAGCAGTTCCGGTGACTACGCGGAGACCCAGTACTTC.

This clonotype was observed at least ten times. The CDR3 DNA sequence: TGTGCCAGCAGCTTAGATTTAAGCAGTTATCAGCCCCAGCATTTT. Translated, it gives CASSLDLSSYQPQHF. The chain combines TRBV7-2 with TRBJ1-5, with no clear D. Trimming left V 1 base short and J 5 bases short, with 12 bases between. The germline gives CDR1 SGHTA, CDR2 FQGNSA. This CDR3 has 15 residues. The full variable domain, rest sourced from reference TRBV7-2 and TRBJ1-5, is GAGVSQSPSNKVTEKGKDVELRCDPISGHTALYWYRQSLGQGLEFLIYFQGNSAPDKSGLPSDRFSAERTGGSVSTLTIQRTQQEDSAVYLCASSLDLSSYQPQHFGDGTRLSIL.

In its sample, this clonotype was seen many times. The V gene is TRBV20-1, the J gene TRBJ2-7; tentatively, D is TRBD2 (6 bases). There are 13 residues in the CDR3. V was shortened by 3 bases and J by 3 bases, with 12 bases between the two germline ends. Germline values: CDR1 DFQATT, CDR2 SNEGSKA (reference sequence). The CDR3 reads CSARGLDVYEQYF. The CDR3 region has the DNA TGCAGTGCTAGGGGACTTGATGTCTACGAGCAGTACTTC.

Many counts were recorded for this clonotype. The gene calls are TRBV3-1 and TRBJ2-6; D call uncertain. CDR1 and CDR2 (germline): LGHDT, YNNKEL (reference sequence). V lost 4 bases to trimming and J lost 1 base, with 8 bases between them. The CDR3 is made up of 15 amino acids. CDR3 protein: CASSPSWSGANVLTF. The CDR3 DNA reads TGTGCCAGCAGCCCATCCTGGTCTGGGGCCAACGTCCTGACTTTC. The full variable domain, its missing parts supplied by reference TRBV3-1 and TRBJ2-6, is DTAVSQTPKYLVTQMGNDKSIKCEQNLGHDTMYWYKQDSKKFLKIMFSYNNKELIINETVPNRFSPKSPDKAHLNLHINSLELGDSAVYFCASSPSWSGANVLTFGAGSRLTVL.

This clonotype has only a few counts. The rearrangement links TRBV3-1 to TRBJ2-1, with TRBD2 identical over 9 bases. The CDR3 is 16 residues long. CDR1 is LGHDT and CDR2 is YNNKEL in the germline V gene (reference sequence). Losses at the gene ends were 1 base for V and 10 bases for J; bases not matched to a gene: 11. The CDR3 nucleotides read TGTGCCAGCAGCCAAGTCCCTCTAGCGGGGAGCCAGGAGCAGTTCTTC. Its protein is CASSQVPLAGSQEQFF.

This clonotype was detected ten times or more. The rearrangement links TRBV29-1 to TRBJ2-7; 8 positions match TRBD2. V lost 4 bases, J lost 7 bases, and 9 bases stayed unmatched. Germline V gives CDR1 SQVTM, CDR2 ANQGSEA. The CDR3 runs 13 residues. The CDR3 protein is CSVGVAGLVEQYF. The CDR3 DNA reads as TGCAGCGTTGGGGTAGCGGGGTTGGTGGAGCAGTACTTC.

This clonotype appeared many times. The rearrangement links TRBV28 to TRBJ1-4; D not certain. Germline values: CDR1 MDHEN, CDR2 SYDVKM. The CDR3 has 15 residues. The V end was cut by 8 bases, the J end by 6 bases, with 19 bases between. The chain's CDR3 is CASGSGGVVHEKLFF. The CDR3 DNA is TGTGCCAGCGGATCGGGTGGGGTGGTTCATGAAAAACTGTTTTTT.

This clonotype was counted at least ten times. The CDR3 DNA follows: TGTGCCAGCAGCTCCCGACTCCAGGGGGTACTTGGGACTGAAGCTTTCTTT. Its protein is CASSSRLQGVLGTEAFF. The V and J genes are TRBV28 and TRBJ1-1; the match to TRBD1 covers 7 bases. The ends lost 6 bases at V and 5 bases at J; junction bases unmatched: 18. Germline-derived CDR1 and CDR2 are MDHEN and SYDVKM. CDR3 size: 17 residues.

This clonotype was recorded at least ten times. This chain connects TRBV7-9 to TRBJ2-7, with 10 bases aligning to TRBD1. CDR3 length: 16 residues. J lost 5 bases, V lost 2 bases, and 9 bases had no gene match. The V gene's germline CDR1 is SEHNR and CDR2 FQNEAQ (reference sequence). The CDR3 loop is CASSLKRGQGYHEQYF. The CDR3 nucleotides are TGTGCCAGCAGCTTAAAGCGGGGACAGGGGTACCACGAGCAGTACTTC.